Presented here are 27 T cell receptor beta chains from one specimen sequenced in a study of T cell responses to AZD1222 COVID-19 vaccine. Clones were read by immunoSEQ multiplex PCR, and TCRdb kept only the in-frame ones, dropping some. The sample has some 150,000 clones; 90% are singletons. The sample here was peripheral blood, taken 28 days after the second AZD1222 dose. The receptors were gathered from an adult who received the AZD1222 COVID-19 vaccine.

The rearrangement uses TRBV7-9 and TRBJ2-7; D may correspond to TRBD1 or TRBD2 (5 bases each). Between the trimmed V and J ends, which lost 5 bases and 3 bases, there was a span of 14 bases. Per the germline V gene, CDR1 is SEHNR and CDR2 is FQNEAQ (reference sequence). There are 14 residues in the CDR3. The CDR3 protein is CASSALGAGYEQYF. The CDR3 DNA follows: TGTGCCAGCAGCGCCCTTGGGGCGGGCTACGAGCAGTACTTC.

The DNA of the CDR3 is TGTGCCAGCAGTCCGTTCACCTCTAACTATGGCTACACCTTC. The encoded protein is CASSPFTSNYGYTF. The V and J genes are TRBV27 and TRBJ1-2; D is undetermined. This CDR3 region has 14 residues. The germline CDR1 and CDR2 sequences are MNHEY and SMNVEV (reference sequence). Trimming cost V 5 bases and J 0 bases, with 10 bases left between them.

To note about this clone: The sample holds other DNA sequences that translate to the same CDR3. The chain recombines TRBV14 with TRBJ2-7; unclear D gene. Trimming took off 1 base at V and 4 bases at J, with 5 bases between the two ends. The CDR3 has 12 amino acids. Per the germline V gene, CDR1 is SGHDN and CDR2 is FVKESK. The CDR3 region is CASSQGSYEQYF. The CDR3 DNA reads as TGTGCCAGCAGCCAAGGTTCGTACGAGCAGTACTTC.

The table lists this clone with a count of one. The chain recombines TRBV3-1 (or the pseudogene TRBV3-2) with TRBJ2-1; 10 bases are shared with TRBD2. V lost 0 bases, J lost 4 bases, and 6 bases stayed unmatched. CDR3 length equals 17 residues. Per the germline V gene, CDR1 is LGHDT and CDR2 is YNNKEL (reference sequence). This CDR3 is CASSQDQSGGAYNEQFF. The DNA for the CDR3 is TGTGCCAGCAGCCAAGATCAAAGCGGGGGGGCGTACAATGAGCAGTTCTTC.

This chain connects TRBV19 to TRBJ1-4; 8 bases fit TRBD1. Germline trimming cut 3 bases from V and 5 bases from J; bases unmatched to any gene: 5. This CDR3 region has 15 residues. Germline V lookup: CDR1 LNHDA, CDR2 SQIVND (reference sequence). The CDR3 sequence: CASSIWTGINEKLFF. CDR3 coding DNA: TGTGCCAGTAGTATTTGGACAGGGATAAATGAAAAACTGTTTTTT.

The chain is built from TRBV28 and TRBJ2-2, with D possibly matching TRBD1 (5 bases). CDR1 and CDR2 (germline): MDHEN, SYDVKM. This CDR3 contains 13 residues. V lost 8 bases and J 1 base, leaving 8 bases between the germline ends. CDR3 loop: CASGAENTGELFF. The CDR3, as DNA: TGTGCCAGCGGGGCGGAGAACACCGGGGAGCTGTTTTTT. Supplemented by reference TRBV28 and TRBJ2-2, the full variable domain reads DVKVTQSSRYLVKRTGEKVFLECVQDMDHENMFWYRQDPGLGLRLIYFSYDVKMKEKGDIPEGYSVSREKKERFSLILESASTNQTSMYLCASGAENTGELFFGEGSRLTVL.

This clone has more than one count but fewer than ten. J is TRBJ2-7 and V is TRBV3-1 (or the pseudogene TRBV3-2); 7 bases align to TRBD2. The trim removed 3 bases at V and 2 bases at J, leaving 1 base unmatched. CDR1 and CDR2 from the germline V gene are LGHDT and YNNKEL (reference sequence). There are 13 residues in the CDR3. CDR3 sequence reads: CASSQGRAYEQYF. In DNA, the CDR3 is TGTGCCAGCAGCCAGGGGAGGGCCTACGAGCAGTACTTC.

The rearrangement links TRBV3-1 (or the pseudogene TRBV3-2) to TRBJ1-5; D is ambiguous. CDR1 is LGHDT and CDR2 is YNNKEL in the germline V gene (reference sequence). This CDR3 is built from 15 residues. The V gene lost 0 bases and the J gene lost 0 bases, with 6 bases spanning the gap. The CDR3 coding sequence is TGTGCCAGCAGCCAAGAATTGGGTAGCAATCAGCCCCAGCATTTT. It yields the protein CASSQELGSNQPQHF.

The J gene is TRBJ2-7, the V gene TRBV6-4; D possibly uses TRBD1 or TRBD2 (5 bases each). V was pared by 4 bases and J by 3 bases, with 16 bases between. CDR1 is MRHNA, CDR2 SNTAGT, per germline. The CDR3 extends over 15 amino acids. The CDR3 spells CASSGGTEDLYEQYF. CDR3 nucleotides: TGTGCCAGCAGTGGAGGGACGGAGGACCTCTACGAGCAGTACTTC.

The rearrangement joins TRBV10-2 to TRBJ1-2; D possibly corresponds to TRBD1 (6 bases). The CDR3 sequence is 18 residues long. Germline values: CDR1 WSHSY, CDR2 SAAADI. V was cut by 0 bases and J by 0 bases, with 17 bases left in between. The CDR3 DNA is TGCGCCAGCAGTGAGTCAACTGCCGCCACAGGGACTAACTATGGCTACACCTTC. Translating it yields CASSESTAATGTNYGYTF.

The chain employs TRBV7-2 and TRBJ2-7; 9 bases fit TRBD1. The CDR3 has 15 residues. The V gene end was trimmed by 5 bases and the J gene end by 7 bases; junction bases not matched to a gene: 12. Germline CDR1 and CDR2: SGHTA and FQGNSA. As DNA, the CDR3 is TGTGCCAGCAGCCTCATAGGGACAGGGCGTGGAGAGCAGTACTTC. This encodes CASSLIGTGRGEQYF.

This clone was picked up one time. This rearrangement joins TRBV7-8 to TRBJ1-2; possibly TRBD1 for D (6 bases). The V end was cut by 4 bases, the J end by 3 bases, with 9 bases between. The V gene's germline CDR1 is SGHVS and CDR2 FQNEAQ. This CDR3 contains 13 residues. In DNA, the CDR3 is TGTGCCAGCAGCTGGAACAGGGACTATGGCTACACCTTC. It is translated as CASSWNRDYGYTF.

The V gene is TRBV2, the J gene TRBJ1-2; 7 bases are shared with TRBD1. Germline V gene data show CDR1 as SNHLY and CDR2 as FYNNEI. With V trimmed by 6 bases and J by 2 bases, 3 bases remained unmatched. The CDR3 sequence is 13 residues long. As DNA, the CDR3 is TGTGCCAGCAGCCTACAGGGGAACTATGGCTACACCTTC. It codes for CASSLQGNYGYTF.

The table lists this clone with a few counts. The chain has TRBV19 and TRBJ1-5, with D possibly TRBD1 on 6 matching bases. V was pared by 7 bases and J by 5 bases, with 15 bases between. The CDR3 length is 14 residues. CDR1 is LNHDA, CDR2 SQIVND, per germline (reference sequence). The CDR3 region has the DNA TGTGCCAGTAAACGCCCAGGGGCTGATCAGCCCCAGCATTTT. It codes for CASKRPGADQPQHF.

Concerning this clone itself: The same CDR3 is also encoded by other DNA sequences in this sample. The rearrangement links TRBV9 to TRBJ2-7; possible D gene TRBD2, 6 bases. The germline V gene encodes CDR1 SGDLS and CDR2 YYNGEE. CDR3 length: 14 residues. V was trimmed by 0 bases and J by 1 base, leaving 8 bases between them. The CDR3 nucleotides read TGTGCCAGCAGCGTAGGCCGGGGGTCCTACGAGCAGTACTTC. Its protein product is CASSVGRGSYEQYF.

V is TRBV5-6 and J is TRBJ1-4; D call uncertain. The CDR3 runs 15 residues. From germline, CDR1 is SGHDT and CDR2 YYEEEE. The V end lost 4 bases, the J end lost 6 bases, and 16 bases lay between the germline ends. In DNA, the CDR3 is TGTGCCAGCAGCCCGAAACCCACGTGGGATGAAAAACTGTTTTTT. Protein sequence: CASSPKPTWDEKLFF.

The J gene is TRBJ2-2, the V gene TRBV24-1; 11 bases are a match to TRBD1. Germline CDR1 KGHDR, CDR2 SFDVKD. The CDR3 consists of 16 residues. Unmatched junction bases numbered 13, after V lost 9 bases and J lost 8 bases. CDR3 sequence reads: CATQRGGQGAEGELFF. CDR3 bases: TGTGCCACCCAGAGGGGAGGACAGGGGGCTGAGGGGGAGCTGTTTTTT.

This chain connects TRBV25-1 to TRBJ1-2, with D perhaps TRBD1 (5 bases). In germline, CDR1 is MGHDK, CDR2 SYGVNS. Deletions cut 6 bases from V and 4 bases from J, with 21 bases between. This CDR3 is built from 16 residues. The CDR3 region is CASRSWGVEGGYGYTF. CDR3 in DNA: TGTGCCAGCAGATCCTGGGGGGTGGAGGGAGGCTATGGCTACACCTTC.

V and J are TRBV4-1 and TRBJ2-5, with D perhaps matching TRBD2 (5 bases). The germline V and J ends were trimmed by 4 bases and 0 bases, with 9 bases remaining between them. The CDR3 contains 14 residues. Germline loops: CDR1 MGHRA, CDR2 YSYEKL. The CDR3 protein is CASSRAGNQETQYF. The CDR3 nucleotides read TGCGCCAGCAGCCGCGCCGGGAACCAAGAGACCCAGTACTTC.

This clone came up once. J is TRBJ2-7 and V is TRBV6-5; TRBD1 might be the D (5 bases). The CDR3 extends over 15 amino acids. Germline CDR1 is MNHEY and CDR2 is SVGAGI. V lost 2 bases and J lost 9, with 20 bases in between. Here the CDR3 reads CASSYGEGRVVRQYF. DNA of the CDR3: TGTGCCAGCAGTTACGGAGAAGGCAGGGTAGTAAGGCAGTACTTC.

The count of this clone is one. V is TRBV12-3 or TRBV12-4 and J is TRBJ1-5; D unclear. The germline V and J ends were trimmed by 9 bases and 11 bases, with 14 bases remaining between them. The CDR3 loop spans 11 amino acids. Here the CDR3 DNA reads TGTGCCAGTTCTTCTGGATTGGCCCAGCATTTT. It yields the protein CASSSGLAQHF.

V is TRBV10-2 and J is TRBJ1-2; D is undetermined. Between the trimmed V and J ends, which lost 8 bases and 3 bases, there was a span of 16 bases. The CDR3 is 14 residues long. Per the germline V gene, CDR1 is WSHSY and CDR2 is SAAADI. The CDR3 reads CASLGSAGDYGYTF. In DNA, the CDR3 is TGCGCCAGCCTGGGAAGTGCGGGAGACTATGGCTACACCTTC.

Remarks on this clone: Other DNA sequences from this sample encode an identical CDR3 as well. The V gene is TRBV14, the J gene TRBJ1-2; D may be TRBD1 (6 bases). The CDR3 is 14 residues long. With 0 bases removed from V and 7 bases from J, the gap between germline ends came to 12 bases. Germline V gives CDR1 SGHDN, CDR2 FVKESK. CDR3 amino acids: CASSQEGGARGYTF. Here the CDR3 DNA reads TGTGCCAGCAGCCAAGAAGGGGGGGCGCGTGGCTACACCTTC.

This chain uses TRBV4-1 with TRBJ2-3; a possible D gene is TRBD2 (5 bases). Germline V gene sequence: CDR1 MGHRA, CDR2 YSYEKL. The CDR3 contains 16 residues. Trimming cost V 0 bases and J 2 bases, with 12 bases left between them. The CDR3 spells CASSQDPSGNTDTQYF. DNA for the CDR3: TGCGCCAGCAGCCAAGATCCCAGCGGCAACACAGATACGCAGTATTTT.

The CDR3 protein is CASSQGRASNSPLHF. The CDR3 DNA reads as TGCGCCAGCAGCCAAGGACGGGCCAGTAATTCACCCCTCCACTTT. The J gene is TRBJ1-6, the V gene TRBV5-1; D unclear. CDR3 length equals 15 residues. The V gene lost 4 bases and the J gene lost 6 bases, with 14 bases spanning the gap. CDR1 is SGHRS, CDR2 YFSETQ, per germline. The whole variable domain, remainder taken from reference TRBV5-1 and TRBJ1-6, is KAGVTQTPRYLIKTRGQQVTLSCSPISGHRSVSWYQQTPGQGLQFLFEYFSETQRNKGNFPGRFSGRQFSNSRSEMNVSTLELGDSALYLCASSQGRASNSPLHFGNGTRLTVT.

This rearrangement joins TRBV11-2 to TRBJ2-2, with 8 bases identical to TRBD1. The CDR3 has 16 residues. Germline loops: CDR1 SGHAT, CDR2 FQNNGV. V was pared by 5 bases and J by 3 bases, with 8 bases of the junction left unmatched. The CDR3 loop reads CASSTYRDRYTGELFF. Here the CDR3 DNA reads TGTGCCAGCAGCACCTACCGGGACAGGTACACCGGGGAGCTGTTTTTT.

The chain joins TRBV28 to TRBJ1-5; 9 bases are shared with TRBD1. V trimming: 6 bases; J trimming: 5 bases; junction bases outside the gene matches: 8. CDR3 length: 15 residues. Germline V gene lookup returns CDR1 MDHEN and CDR2 SYDVKM. The CDR3: CASRPAGTGYQPQHF. CDR3 coding DNA: TGTGCCAGCAGACCCGCCGGGACAGGGTATCAGCCCCAGCATTTT.